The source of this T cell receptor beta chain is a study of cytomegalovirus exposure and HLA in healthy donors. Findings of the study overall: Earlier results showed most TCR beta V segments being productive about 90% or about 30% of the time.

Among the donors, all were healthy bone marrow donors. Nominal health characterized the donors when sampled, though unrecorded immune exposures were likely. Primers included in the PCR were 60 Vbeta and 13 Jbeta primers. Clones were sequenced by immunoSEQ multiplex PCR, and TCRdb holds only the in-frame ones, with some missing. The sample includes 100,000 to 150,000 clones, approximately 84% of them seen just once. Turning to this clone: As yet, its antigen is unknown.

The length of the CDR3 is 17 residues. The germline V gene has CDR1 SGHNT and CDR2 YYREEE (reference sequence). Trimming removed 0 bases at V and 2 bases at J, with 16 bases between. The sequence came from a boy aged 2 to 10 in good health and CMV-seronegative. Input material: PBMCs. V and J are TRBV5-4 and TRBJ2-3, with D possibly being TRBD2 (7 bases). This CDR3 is CASSLAGRGPSTDTQYF. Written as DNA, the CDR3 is TGTGCCAGCAGCTTGGCTGGGCGGGGGCCATCCACAGATACGCAGTATTTT.